This T cell receptor beta chain appears in the sequencing data of a study of T cell responses to AZD1222 COVID-19 vaccine. TCRdb's copy holds only in-frame clones and misses some; the assay was immunoSEQ multiplex PCR. The sample consists of under 170,000 clones, 94% of them appearing once. V was clipped by 2 bases and J by 3 bases, with 10 bases between them. This CDR3 has 14 residues. Germline CDR1 is SNHLY and CDR2 is FYNNEI. The sequences come from peripheral blood, collected on day 0 of AZD1222 vaccination. The chain joins TRBV2 to TRBJ1-2; tentative D call: TRBD1 (6 bases). The source is an adult in good health. The CDR3 DNA reads as TGTGCCAGCAGTGAACAGGGGTCCCACTATGGCTACACCTTC. Translating gives CASSEQGSHYGYTF.